The rows below give T cell receptor beta chains drawn from one sample of a study of CD4+ T cells in melanoma. Only in-frame clones appear in the TCRdb table, and some are missing; sequencing was by immunoSEQ multiplex PCR. This table has more than 8,000 clones, around 67% appearing once. The sequenced sample was cells from a culture (not recorded whether cultured in vitro). The receptors were sampled from a human donor with melanoma. Both conserved end residues are part of each CDR3. A D gene is named only where the DNA matches it firmly. Size is stated for part of the rows, as once, few or many counts, or as a class when the clone is expanded.

size: -; J: TRBJ2-4; V: TRBV7-8; D: TRBD2; CDR3: CASSFGGGKNIQYF; DNA: TGTGCCAGCAGCTTTGGGGGGGGCAAAAACATTCAGTACTTC
size: -; J: TRBJ1-1; V: TRBV2; D: -; CDR3: CAFQRRAETEAFF; DNA: TGTGCCTTCCAAAGGCGGGCGGAAACTGAAGCTTTCTTT
size: few; J: TRBJ1-2; V: TRBV27; D: -; CDR3: CASSLSGRNANYGYTF; DNA: TGTGCCAGCAGTTTATCGGGCCGGAATGCTAACTATGGCTACACCTTC
size: -; J: TRBJ2-1; V: TRBV3-1/TRBV3-2; D: TRBD2; CDR3: CASSQWLGGGVYNEQFF; DNA: TGTGCCAGCAGCCAATGGTTAGGCGGGGGAGTTTACAATGAGCAGTTCTTC
size: -; J: TRBJ2-7; V: TRBV5-1; D: -; CDR3: CASSFTGRPTYEQYF; DNA: TGCGCCAGCAGCTTTACAGGGCGCCCCACCTACGAGCAGTACTTC
size: -; J: TRBJ2-3; V: TRBV5-1; D: -; CDR3: CASMGQGLDTQYF; DNA: TGCGCCAGCATGGGTCAGGGTTTGGATACGCAGTATTTT
size: -; J: TRBJ1-6; V: TRBV7-9; D: -; CDR3: CASSTHYISPLHF; DNA: TGTGCCAGCAGCACCCACTACATTTCACCCCTCCACTTT
size: -; J: TRBJ2-7; V: TRBV19; D: -; CDR3: CASSQSREKVGYEQYF; DNA: TGTGCCAGTAGCCAATCGAGGGAAAAAGTGGGGTACGAGCAGTACTTC
size: -; J: TRBJ1-4; V: TRBV6-5; D: -; CDR3: CASGATGINEKLFF; DNA: TGTGCCAGCGGAGCGACCGGTATTAATGAAAAACTGTTTTTT
size: -; J: TRBJ2-7; V: TRBV5-6; D: -; CDR3: CASSLKAGSPYEQYF; DNA: TGTGCCAGCAGCTTGAAAGCGGGTAGTCCCTACGAGCAGTACTTC
size: -; J: TRBJ2-1; V: TRBV11-1; D: TRBD2; CDR3: CASSLAGGYPNEQFF; DNA: TGTGCCAGCAGCTTAGCGGGGGGGTACCCTAATGAGCAGTTCTTC
size: -; J: TRBJ1-6; V: TRBV6-2/TRBV6-3; D: -; CDR3: CASSRGSPLHF; DNA: TGTGCCAGCAGTCGGGGGTCACCCCTCCACTTT
size: -; J: TRBJ2-7; V: TRBV4-1; D: -; CDR3: CASSPLEDRQYEQYF; DNA: TGCGCCAGCAGCCCCCTCGAGGACAGACAATACGAGCAGTACTTC
size: -; J: TRBJ2-2; V: TRBV10-1; D: TRBD1; CDR3: CASSESQGAVRTGELFF; DNA: TGCGCCAGCAGTGAGTCACAGGGGGCGGTTAGGACCGGGGAGCTGTTTTTT
size: -; J: TRBJ2-7; V: TRBV2; D: -; CDR3: CASKSGLYEQYF; DNA: TGTGCCAGCAAAAGCGGGCTCTACGAGCAGTACTTC
size: -; J: TRBJ2-2; V: TRBV9; D: TRBD1; CDR3: CASSGQAGTGPTGELFF; DNA: TGTGCCAGCAGCGGACAGGCCGGGACAGGGCCCACCGGGGAGCTGTTTTTT
size: -; J: TRBJ1-4; V: TRBV30; D: -; CDR3: CAWTGRGGEKLFF; DNA: TGTGCCTGGACGGGGAGGGGGGGTGAAAAACTGTTTTTT
size: -; J: TRBJ1-1; V: TRBV2; D: TRBD1; CDR3: CASSGGTAMNTEAFF; DNA: TGTGCCAGCAGTGGGGGGACAGCCATGAACACTGAAGCTTTCTTT
size: -; J: TRBJ1-3; V: TRBV5-4; D: -; CDR3: CASRLGGPGNTIYF; DNA: TGTGCCAGCAGGCTAGGGGGGCCTGGAAACACCATATATTTT
size: -; J: TRBJ2-2; V: TRBV19; D: -; CDR3: CASTWQVHTGELFF; DNA: TGTGCCAGTACGTGGCAGGTCCACACCGGGGAGCTGTTTTTT
size: few; J: TRBJ2-3; V: TRBV11-2; D: TRBD1; CDR3: CASSINRGKKSTDTQYF; DNA: TGTGCCAGCAGCATCAACAGGGGGAAAAAAAGCACAGATACGCAGTATTTT
size: -; J: TRBJ2-7; V: TRBV11-2; D: TRBD2; CDR3: CASSFGGGGEQYF; DNA: TGTGCCAGCAGCTTTGGGGGCGGGGGGGAGCAGTACTTC
size: -; J: TRBJ2-1; V: TRBV7-2; D: -; CDR3: CASSLAGYTNNEQFF; DNA: TGTGCCAGCAGCTTAGCGGGCTATACGAACAATGAGCAGTTCTTC
size: -; J: TRBJ2-7; V: TRBV11-1; D: TRBD1; CDR3: CASSLGQGTVRRQYF; DNA: TGTGCCAGCAGCTTAGGACAGGGAACGGTGAGAAGGCAGTACTTC
size: once; J: TRBJ2-1; V: TRBV10-1; D: -; CDR3: CASRNPRQSEYNEQFF; DNA: TGCGCCAGCAGGAACCCACGACAGTCGGAGTACAATGAGCAGTTCTTC
size: once; J: TRBJ2-7; V: TRBV10-3; D: TRBD2; CDR3: CAINRERGNSYEQYF; DNA: TGTGCCATCAACAGGGAGCGGGGGAACTCCTACGAGCAGTACTTC
size: -; J: TRBJ2-3; V: TRBV9; D: TRBD2; CDR3: CASSVDPGTSVIDTQYF; DNA: TGTGCCAGCAGCGTAGATCCCGGGACTAGTGTTATCGATACGCAGTATTTT
size: few; J: TRBJ1-3; V: TRBV28; D: -; CDR3: CASSFQDSGNTIYF; DNA: TGTGCCAGCAGTTTCCAGGACTCTGGAAACACCATATATTTT
size: -; J: TRBJ2-3; V: TRBV5-8; D: TRBD1; CDR3: CASSQGQGTPSTDTQYF; DNA: TGTGCCAGCAGTCAAGGACAGGGGACCCCTAGCACAGATACGCAGTATTTT
size: -; J: TRBJ2-1; V: TRBV5-5; D: -; CDR3: CASSPGRGPEFEQFF; DNA: TGTGCCAGCAGCCCCGGTCGGGGGCCGGAGTTCGAGCAGTTCTTC
size: few; J: TRBJ1-2; V: TRBV6-5; D: TRBD1; CDR3: CASGASVQGVYGYTF; DNA: TGTGCCAGCGGGGCTTCGGTGCAGGGGGTCTATGGCTACACCTTC
size: -; J: TRBJ1-1; V: TRBV14; D: -; CDR3: CASSQDFGGVRTEAFF; DNA: TGTGCCAGCAGCCAAGATTTTGGAGGGGTGCGGACTGAAGCTTTCTTT
size: few; J: TRBJ2-7; V: TRBV2; D: -; CDR3: CASRRLESGIYEQYF; DNA: TGTGCCAGCCGGAGGCTGGAGTCAGGCATCTACGAGCAGTACTTC
size: -; J: TRBJ1-2; V: TRBV6-5; D: -; CDR3: CATKGDRGYTF; DNA: TGTGCCACCAAGGGGGATCGAGGCTACACCTTC
size: few; J: TRBJ1-1; V: TRBV10-3; D: -; CDR3: CAISEGAGAFF; DNA: TGTGCCATCAGTGAAGGAGCAGGAGCTTTCTTT
size: -; J: TRBJ2-2; V: TRBV7-3; D: -; CDR3: CASSITGLGAGELFF; DNA: TGTGCCAGCAGCATCACAGGGTTAGGTGCCGGGGAGCTGTTTTTT
size: -; J: TRBJ2-3; V: TRBV7-3; D: TRBD2; CDR3: CASSPTGGNTDTQYF; DNA: TGTGCCAGCAGTCCGACGGGGGGAAACACAGATACGCAGTATTTT
size: -; J: TRBJ2-3; V: TRBV7-9; D: TRBD2; CDR3: CASSPSGGPDTQYF; DNA: TGTGCCAGCAGCCCAAGCGGGGGTCCAGATACGCAGTATTTT
size: -; J: TRBJ1-1; V: TRBV18; D: -; CDR3: CASSPAVGTEAFF; DNA: TGTGCCAGCTCACCCGCCGTCGGCACTGAAGCTTTCTTT
size: -; J: TRBJ1-2; V: TRBV7-2; D: -; CDR3: CASSQSGGLRGGYTF; DNA: TGTGCCAGCAGCCAAAGCGGGGGTCTGAGGGGAGGCTACACCTTC
size: -; J: TRBJ2-7; V: TRBV6-4; D: -; CDR3: CASALEYEQYF; DNA: TGTGCCAGCGCCCTGGAATACGAGCAGTACTTC
size: -; J: TRBJ1-4; V: TRBV9; D: -; CDR3: CASSGRATNEKLFF; DNA: TGTGCCAGCAGCGGTCGAGCAACTAATGAAAAACTGTTTTTT
size: -; J: TRBJ1-6; V: TRBV7-9; D: -; CDR3: CASGGGVRGYNSPLHF; DNA: TGTGCCAGCGGGGGTGGGGTTCGAGGGTATAATTCACCCCTCCACTTT
size: -; J: TRBJ1-1; V: TRBV6-6; D: TRBD1; CDR3: CASRFQGAGNTEAFF; DNA: TGTGCCAGTCGCTTTCAGGGGGCGGGGAACACTGAAGCTTTCTTT
size: -; J: TRBJ2-6; V: TRBV2; D: -; CDR3: CASSVGRGSGQTTSGANVLTF; DNA: TGTGCCAGCAGTGTCGGCAGGGGATCTGGCCAGACAACCTCTGGGGCCAACGTCCTGACTTTC